This T cell receptor beta chain was identified during a study of T cell responses to AZD1222 COVID-19 vaccine. Study-wide points: White British ancestry dominated among donors, who included more females, and clonal diversity was possibly underestimated.

Generated by immunoSEQ multiplex PCR, the TCRdb table keeps only in-frame clones and is missing some. The table includes roughly 130,000 clones, around 90% detected once. In the case of this clone: No antigen is known for it.

This CDR3 region has 15 residues. With 4 bases clipped from V and 0 bases from J, the junction kept 5 bases outside the gene matches. Germline-derived CDR1 and CDR2 are SGHTS and YDEGEE. This chain joins TRBV5-8 and TRBJ2-5; 8 bases are a match to TRBD2. The sequence was collected from an adult in good health. The starting material was peripheral blood, obtained on day 0 of AZD1222 vaccination. CDR3 nucleotides: TGTGCCAGCAGCCTAGGGACTAGATACCAAGAGACCCAGTACTTC. Residues: CASSLGTRYQETQYF. Full variable domain (remainder filled in from reference TRBV5-8 and TRBJ2-5): EAGVTQSPTHLIKTRGQQATLRCSPISGHTSVYWYQQALGLGLQFLLWYDEGEERNRGNFPPRFSGRQFPNYSSELNVNALELEDSALYLCASSLGTRYQETQYFGPGTRLLVL.